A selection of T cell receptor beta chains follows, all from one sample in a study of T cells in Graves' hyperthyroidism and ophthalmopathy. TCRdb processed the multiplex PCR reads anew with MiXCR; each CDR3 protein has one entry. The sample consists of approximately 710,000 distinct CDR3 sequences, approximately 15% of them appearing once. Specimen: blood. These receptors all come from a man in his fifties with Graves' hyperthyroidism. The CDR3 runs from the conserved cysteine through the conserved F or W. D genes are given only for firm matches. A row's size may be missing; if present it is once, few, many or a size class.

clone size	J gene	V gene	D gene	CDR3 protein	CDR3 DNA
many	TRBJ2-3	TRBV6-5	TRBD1	CASSYAQGGTDTQYF	TGTGCCAGCAGTTACGCCCAGGGGGGCACAGATACGCAGTATTTT
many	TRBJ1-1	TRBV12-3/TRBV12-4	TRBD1	CASRIDRGSGTEAFF	TGTGCCAGCAGGATTGACAGGGGGTCGGGCACTGAAGCTTTCTTT
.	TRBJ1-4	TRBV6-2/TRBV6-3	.	CASSYRTAGNEKLFF	TGTGCCAGCAGTTACCGGACTGCTGGTAATGAAAAACTGTTTTTT
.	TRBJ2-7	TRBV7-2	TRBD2	CASSPGTSGGEQYF	TGTGCCAGCAGCCCCGGGACTAGCGGGGGCGAGCAGTACTTC
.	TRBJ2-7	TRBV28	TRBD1	CASIQGDVSYEQYF	TGTGCCAGCATACAGGGGGATGTGTCCTACGAGCAGTACTTC
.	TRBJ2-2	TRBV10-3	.	CAISDNGELFF	TGTGCCATCAGTGACAACGGGGAGCTGTTTTTT
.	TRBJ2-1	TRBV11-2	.	CASSSRDLLINEQFF	TGTGCCAGCAGCTCCAGGGACTTACTGATCAATGAGCAGTTCTTC
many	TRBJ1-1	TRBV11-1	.	CASSLVPGMNTEAFF	TGTGCCAGCAGCTTAGTACCGGGGATGAACACTGAAGCTTTCTTT
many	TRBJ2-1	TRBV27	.	CASSLLGVSSYNEQFF	TGTGCCAGCAGTTTATTAGGGGTGAGCTCCTACAATGAGCAGTTCTTC
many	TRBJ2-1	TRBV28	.	CASSWRVSNEQFF	TGTGCCAGCAGTTGGAGGGTTTCCAATGAGCAGTTCTTC
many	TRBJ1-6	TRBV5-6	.	CASSWDPSSPLHF	TGTGCCAGCAGCTGGGACCCCTCGTCACCCCTCCACTTT
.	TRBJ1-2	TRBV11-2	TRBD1	CASSITGASWSGYTF	TGTGCCAGCAGCATTACAGGGGCCTCATGGTCTGGCTACACCTTC
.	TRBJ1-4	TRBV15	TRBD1	CATSTEDREDEKLFF	TGTGCCACCAGCACCGAGGACAGGGAGGACGAAAAACTGTTTTTT
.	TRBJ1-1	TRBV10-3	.	CAISKQGLNTEAFF	TGTGCCATCAGCAAACAGGGACTGAACACTGAAGCTTTCTTT
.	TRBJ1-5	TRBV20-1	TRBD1	CSAGTGSQPQHF	TGCAGTGCAGGGACAGGGAGTCAGCCCCAGCATTTT
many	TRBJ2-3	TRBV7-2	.	CASSQVDPRTDTQYF	TGTGCCAGCAGCCAGGTGGACCCACGCACAGATACGCAGTATTTT
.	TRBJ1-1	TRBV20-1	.	CGDRPGREGTEAFF	TGCGGTGACCGCCCCGGCAGGGAGGGTACTGAAGCTTTCTTT
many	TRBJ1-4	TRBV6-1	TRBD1	CASSQDRVWKKLFF	TGTGCCAGCAGTCAAGACAGGGTATGGAAAAAACTGTTTTTT
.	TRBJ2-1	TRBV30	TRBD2	CAWSGGLALDEQFF	TGTGCCTGGAGTGGAGGACTAGCGTTAGATGAGCAGTTCTTC
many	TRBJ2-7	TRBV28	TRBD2	CASSFETSGSYEQYF	TGTGCCAGCAGTTTTGAGACTAGCGGTTCCTACGAGCAGTACTTC
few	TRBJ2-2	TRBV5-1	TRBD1	CASSEGTGGPGELFF	TGCGCCAGCAGCGAAGGGACAGGGGGCCCCGGGGAGCTGTTTTTT
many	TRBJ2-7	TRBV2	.	CASSGQTTYEQYF	TGTGCCAGCAGTGGACAGACGACCTACGAGCAGTACTTC
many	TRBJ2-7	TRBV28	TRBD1	CASSFIGTDFSYEQYF	TGTGCCAGCAGTTTTATAGGGACAGATTTCTCCTACGAGCAGTACTTC
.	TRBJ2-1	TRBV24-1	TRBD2	CATSVAGGHFSSYNEQFF	TGTGCCACCAGTGTAGCGGGAGGACACTTCAGCTCCTACAATGAGCAGTTCTTC
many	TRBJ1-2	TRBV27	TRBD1	CASSLTTTGGAAGYTF	TGTGCCAGCAGTTTGACCACAACAGGGGGCGCGGCTGGCTACACCTTC
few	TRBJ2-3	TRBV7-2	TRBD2	CASSLEIAGGDTQYF	TGTGCCAGCAGCTTAGAAATAGCGGGAGGGGATACGCAGTATTTT
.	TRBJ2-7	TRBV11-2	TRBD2	CASSSLRVSGRALYEQYF	TGTGCCAGCAGCTCTTTGCGGGTTAGCGGGAGGGCCTTGTACGAGCAGTACTTC
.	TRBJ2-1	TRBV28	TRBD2	CASSLSGRLYNEQFF	TGTGCCAGCAGTCTTAGCGGGAGATTATACAATGAGCAGTTCTTC
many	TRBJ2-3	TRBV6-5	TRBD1	CASSYSTGSSTDTQYF	TGTGCCAGCAGTTACTCGACAGGGTCTAGCACAGATACGCAGTATTTT
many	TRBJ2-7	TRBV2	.	CASSLGRNSYEQYF	TGTGCCAGCTCTCTTGGCAGAAATTCCTACGAGCAGTACTTC
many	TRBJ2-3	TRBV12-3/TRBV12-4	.	CASKNTLTDTQYF	TGTGCCAGCAAAAATACTTTGACAGATACGCAGTATTTT
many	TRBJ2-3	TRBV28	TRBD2	CASSPGLARRSGYF	TGTGCCAGCAGTCCGGGACTAGCTCGAAGATCGGGGTATTTT
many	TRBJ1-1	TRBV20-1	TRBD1	CSARDRDRGFGGTEAFF	TGCAGTGCTAGAGATCGGGACAGGGGGTTCGGCGGAACTGAAGCTTTCTTT
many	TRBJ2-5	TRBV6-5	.	CASSYGGTQYF	TGTGCCAGCAGTTACGGGGGGACCCAGTACTTC
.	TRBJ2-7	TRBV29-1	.	CSVVDSGVGEQYF	TGCAGCGTTGTAGATTCGGGAGTGGGGGAGCAGTACTTC
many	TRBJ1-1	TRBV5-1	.	CASSDLGTTNTEAFF	TGCGCCAGCAGCGACTTAGGGACAACGAACACTGAAGCTTTCTTT
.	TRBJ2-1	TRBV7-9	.	CASSSPGWILDNEQFF	TGTGCCAGCAGCTCCCCGGGGTGGATCCTAGACAATGAGCAGTTCTTC
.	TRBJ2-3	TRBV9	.	CASSVGALFTDTQYF	TGTGCCAGCAGCGTAGGAGCACTATTTACAGATACGCAGTATTTT
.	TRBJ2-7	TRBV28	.	CASGIRDGYEQYF	TGTGCCAGCGGAATACGGGACGGCTACGAGCAGTACTTC
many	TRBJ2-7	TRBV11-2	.	CASSLIAPDEQYF	TGTGCCAGCAGCTTAATAGCACCAGACGAGCAGTACTTC
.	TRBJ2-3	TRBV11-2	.	CASMRPVTDTQYF	TGTGCCAGCATGCGACCCGTCACAGATACGCAGTATTTT
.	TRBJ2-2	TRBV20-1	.	CSAEPPEGLAGELFF	TGCAGTGCTGAACCCCCCGAAGGATTGGCCGGGGAGCTGTTTTTT
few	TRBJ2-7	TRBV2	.	CASSEEDSYYEQYF	TGTGCCAGCAGTGAAGAAGACAGCTATTACGAGCAGTACTTC
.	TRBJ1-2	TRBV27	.	CASSKDQGGYTF	TGTGCCAGCAGTAAGGACCAGGGTGGCTACACCTTC
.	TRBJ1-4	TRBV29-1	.	CSVEDGPGKLFF	TGCAGCGTTGAAGACGGGCCTGGAAAACTGTTTTTT